The T cell receptor beta chain under discussion was sequenced for a study of CD8 T cells in Susac syndrome. Random hexamers served to reverse transcribe roughly 0.45 to 1 ug RNA. With immunoSEQ multiplex PCR, TCR beta CDR3 was amplified across 54 Vbeta and 13 Jbeta. TCRdb re-called the immunoSEQ multiplex PCR reads through MiXCR, storing one row per CDR3 protein. The sample contains 150,000 to 250,000 distinct CDR3 sequences, 90% to 95% of which appear only once. CD8+ and CD4+ T cells from blood underwent TCR beta sequencing, which was carried out in a high-throughput format. Trimming pared 1 base from V and 8 bases from J, leaving 14 bases between. In germline, CDR1 is SEHNR, CDR2 FQNEAQ (reference sequence). The CDR3 is made up of 15 amino acids.

The chain recombines TRBV7-9 with TRBJ1-4, with no clear D. Specimen: CD4+ T cells from PBMCs. This TCR came from a human donor with multiple sclerosis. The CDR3 is CASSLESAGGEKLFF. The CDR3 DNA follows: TGTGCCAGCAGCTTAGAGTCGGCCGGTGGAGAAAAACTGTTTTTT.